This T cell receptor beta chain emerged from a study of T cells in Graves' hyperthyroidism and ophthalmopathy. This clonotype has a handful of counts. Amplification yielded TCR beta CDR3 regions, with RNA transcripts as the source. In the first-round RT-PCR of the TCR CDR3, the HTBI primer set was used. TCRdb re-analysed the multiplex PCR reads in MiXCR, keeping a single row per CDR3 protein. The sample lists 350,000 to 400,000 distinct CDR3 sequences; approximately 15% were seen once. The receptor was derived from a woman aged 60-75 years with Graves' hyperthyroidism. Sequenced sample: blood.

Here the CDR3 DNA reads TGTGCCAGCAGCGGGAAGCGGGTTGGCACAGATACGCAGTATTTT. This codes for CASSGKRVGTDTQYF. The rearrangement uses TRBV28 and TRBJ2-3; the D gene is possibly TRBD2 (6 bases). Germline CDR1 and CDR2: MDHEN and SYDVKM. V shed 6 bases and J shed 1 base, with 14 bases lying between them. The CDR3 totals 15 residues. Full variable domain (missing parts from reference TRBV28 and TRBJ2-3): DVKVTQSSRYLVKRTGEKVFLECVQDMDHENMFWYRQDPGLGLRLIYFSYDVKMKEKGDIPEGYSVSREKKERFSLILESASTNQTSMYLCASSGKRVGTDTQYFGPGTRLTVL.